These 22 T cell receptor beta chains share one sample of origin, sequenced in a study of shared clonotypes between healthy human individuals. Assay used: immunoSEQ multiplex PCR; TCRdb lists only in-frame clones, some missing. The table shows some 500,000 clones, with 75% to 80% occurring only once. Sequenced: PBMCs. The receptors come from a woman between 40 and 50 years old in good health. Some clones in this sample may be carry-over from other donors' samples.

This sequence joins TRBV10-2 and TRBJ2-7; no reliable D call. This CDR3 spans 12 amino acids. Looked up from germline, CDR1 is WSHSY and CDR2 is SAAADI. The V gene lost 1 base and the J gene lost 3 bases, with 4 bases spanning the gap. CDR3 amino acids: CASSEFLYEQYF. In DNA form, the CDR3 reads TGCGCCAGCAGTGAGTTTCTCTACGAGCAGTACTTC.

V usage is TRBV15 and J usage is TRBJ2-5; TRBD2 aligns across 9 bases. The CDR3 consists of 14 residues. Germline CDR1 is LNHNV and CDR2 is YYDKDF (reference sequence). The V and J ends lost 7 bases and 5 bases, in that order; junction bases with no gene match: 8. CDR3 loop: CATKGVAGDETQYF. The CDR3 nucleotides read TGTGCCACCAAGGGGGTAGCGGGAGATGAGACCCAGTACTTC. The full variable domain, with the rest looked up from reference TRBV15 and TRBJ2-5, is DAMVIQNPRYQVTQFGKPVTLSCSQTLNHNVMYWYQQKSSQAPKLLFHYYDKDFNNEADTPDNFQSRRPNTSFCFLDIRSPGLGDTAMYLCATKGVAGDETQYFGPGTRLLVL.

As concerns this clone: This sequence may be a read error, since a much larger clone differs from it by one base. The chain joins TRBV2 to TRBJ2-7; 9 nucleotides align to TRBD1. The CDR3 totals 14 residues. Looked up from germline, CDR1 is SNHLY and CDR2 is FYNNEI. Written as DNA, the CDR3 is TGTGCCAGTTCACAGGGGGCTCTCCCCTACGAGCAGCACTTC. Its translation: CASSQGALPYEQHF.

The J gene is TRBJ2-7, the V gene TRBV18, with TRBD1 as a possible D gene (8 bases). CDR3 length: 16 amino acids. Germline CDR1 is KGHSH and CDR2 is LQKENI. V was cut by 3 bases and J by 2 bases, with 17 bases left in between. The CDR3 bases are TGTGCCAGCTCACCCCGACAGGGGAGGGGAACCTACGAGCAGTACTTC. Translating it yields CASSPRQGRGTYEQYF.

The sample holds a few counts of this clone. A far larger clone is one base from this, pointing to a likely read error. The chain combines TRBV30 with TRBJ1-4; 7 nucleotides line up with TRBD1. This CDR3 comprises 15 residues. V was pared by 0 bases and J by 7 bases, with 8 bases of the junction left unmatched. In germline, CDR1 is GTSNPN, CDR2 SVGIG (reference sequence). The CDR3 nucleotides are TGTGCCTGGAGTGTAAGACAGGGTAGTGGTGAAAAACTGTTTTTT. This translates into CAWSVRQGSGEKLFF. The full variable domain, its missing parts supplied by reference TRBV30 and TRBJ1-4, is SQTIHQWPATLVQPVGSPLSLECTVEGTSNPNLYWYRQAAGRGLQLLFYSVGIGQISSEVPQNLSASRPQDRQFILSSKKLLLSDSGFYLCAWSVRQGSGEKLFFGSGTQLSVL.

The chain couples TRBV4-2 to TRBJ2-3; D is unresolved. V lost 0 bases to trimming and J lost 0 bases, with 4 bases between them. Germline-derived CDR1 and CDR2 are LGHNA and YNFKEQ. The CDR3 sequence is 14 residues long. The CDR3 DNA reads TGTGCCAGCAGCCAAGAACCTAGCACAGATACGCAGTATTTT. Translation: CASSQEPSTDTQYF.

The chain carries TRBV7-2 and TRBJ2-3; 8 bases line up with TRBD1. In germline, CDR1 is SGHTA, CDR2 FQGNSA. The CDR3 sequence is 15 residues long. With V trimmed by 5 bases and J by 8 bases, 12 bases remained unmatched. CDR3 in DNA: TGTGCCAGCAGCCCCCGGGACAGGACCTCAGGTACGCAGTATTTT. Encoded protein: CASSPRDRTSGTQYF.

The chain links TRBV9 to TRBJ1-1; TRBD1 agrees at 8 bases. Germline CDR1 and CDR2: SGDLS and YYNGEE. The CDR3 has 14 residues. The V gene end was trimmed by 7 bases and the J gene end by 1 base; junction bases not matched to a gene: 6. The chain's CDR3 is CASGRTGTNTEAFF. DNA of the CDR3: TGTGCCAGCGGGAGGACAGGGACGAACACTGAAGCTTTCTTT.

Concerning this clone itself: A clone one base away is much larger, so this may be a read error. The same CDR3 is also encoded by other DNA sequences in this sample. V and J are TRBV6-1 and TRBJ1-1; D is uncertain. Germline lookup yields CDR1 MNHNS and CDR2 SASEGT. Trimming took 3 bases from V and 5 from J, leaving 10 bases between them. This CDR3 has 13 residues. This CDR3 reads CASSEARLTEAFF. Written as DNA, the CDR3 is TGTGCCAGCAGTGAGGCGCGTTTGACTGAAGCTTTCTTT.

V usage is TRBV14 and J usage is TRBJ2-7, with 7 bases aligning to TRBD1. Trimming cost V 4 bases and J 6 bases; bases outside gene matches: 12. Germline values: CDR1 SGHDN, CDR2 FVKESK. This CDR3 has 15 residues. The CDR3 nucleotides are TGTGCCAGCAGCCCTAGGGGGCGAGTTTTCTTCGAGCAGTACTTC. Residues: CASSPRGRVFFEQYF.

Worth noting for this clone: Distinct nucleotide sequences in the sample also encode this CDR3. The chain couples TRBV30 to TRBJ1-3; TRBD1 agrees at 7 bases. The germline CDR1 and CDR2 sequences are GTSNPN and SVGIG (reference sequence). V lost 0 bases to trimming and J lost 0 bases; unmatched junction nucleotides: 2. CDR3 length equals 15 residues. The DNA of the CDR3 is TGTGCCTGGAGTGTACAGGGGATCTCTGGAAACACCATATATTTT. Residues: CAWSVQGISGNTIYF. Complete variable domain (other parts from reference TRBV30 and TRBJ1-3): SQTIHQWPATLVQPVGSPLSLECTVEGTSNPNLYWYRQAAGRGLQLLFYSVGIGQISSEVPQNLSASRPQDRQFILSSKKLLLSDSGFYLCAWSVQGISGNTIYFGEGSWLTVV.

The rearrangement uses TRBV6-1 and TRBJ2-7; 8 bases match TRBD1. The CDR3 has 15 amino acids. With 7 bases clipped from V and 2 bases from J, the junction kept 10 bases outside the gene matches. Germline CDR1 is MNHNS and CDR2 is SASEGT. CDR3 nucleotide sequence: TGTGCCAGCACCCCAGAGGCAGGGGGCACCTACGAGCAGTACTTC. Protein product: CASTPEAGGTYEQYF.

A note on this clone: The likely explanation is a read error, given a far larger clone one base away. The sample has other DNA sequences that encode this CDR3 too. J is TRBJ2-7 and V is TRBV27; the D gene is possibly TRBD2 (6 bases). Germline V gives CDR1 MNHEY, CDR2 SMNVEV (reference sequence). V lost 5 bases and J lost 4, with 18 bases in between. CDR3 length: 15 amino acids. The CDR3 here is CASSDYLAGRYEQYF. CDR3 DNA: TGTGCCAGCAGTGACTACCTGGCGGGACGGTACGAGCAGTACTTC.

This clone was counted between two and nine times. The V and J genes are TRBV6-1 and TRBJ2-7; 8 nucleotides match TRBD1. This CDR3 comprises 15 residues. Trimming cost V 0 bases and J 6 bases; bases outside gene matches: 7. Germline V lookup: CDR1 MNHNS, CDR2 SASEGT. CDR3 coding DNA: TGTGCCAGCAGTGAAGCGGCAGGGGGCACCTCCGAGCAGTACTTC. Translation gives CASSEAAGGTSEQYF.

This clone showed up just once. This chain joins TRBV28 and TRBJ1-4; 7 nucleotides match TRBD1. J gave up 7 bases and V 2 bases, and 7 bases lay outside the gene matches. The CDR3 is made up of 15 amino acids. Germline loops: CDR1 MDHEN, CDR2 SYDVKM. The CDR3 reads CASSLQGVDSEKLFF. In nucleotides, the CDR3 is TGTGCCAGCAGTTTACAGGGGGTAGATAGTGAAAAACTGTTTTTT.

The chain couples TRBV5-1 to TRBJ1-5; maybe TRBD1 (5 bases). Germline loops: CDR1 SGHRS, CDR2 YFSETQ. The V end was cut by 0 bases, the J end by 9 bases, with 13 bases between. This CDR3 region has 14 residues. The CDR3 nucleotides are TGCGCCAGCAGCTTGGAGCCAGGGTCAGGGCCCCAGCATTTT. Translation gives CASSLEPGSGPQHF.

J is TRBJ2-7 and V is TRBV28; 8 nucleotides line up with TRBD1. The length of the CDR3 is 15 residues. With 5 bases clipped from V and 2 bases from J, the junction kept 8 bases outside the gene matches. CDR1 is MDHEN and CDR2 is SYDVKM in the germline V gene. This chain's CDR3 is CASSNQTGVTYEQYF. Written as DNA, the CDR3 is TGTGCCAGCAGTAACCAGACAGGGGTAACCTACGAGCAGTACTTC.

V is TRBV27 and J is TRBJ2-5, with 7 positions matching TRBD1. Germline trimming cut 5 bases from V and 1 base from J; bases unmatched to any gene: 10. This CDR3 contains 16 residues. The germline V gene encodes CDR1 MNHEY and CDR2 SMNVEV (reference sequence). CDR3 in DNA: TGTGCCAGCAGTCCCAGACAGGGCGGCGGCCAAGAGACCCAGTACTTC. Translated, it gives CASSPRQGGGQETQYF.

This chain joins TRBV6-5 and TRBJ2-2, with D hard to call. In germline, CDR1 is MNHEY, CDR2 SVGAGI. V gave up 2 bases and J gave up 6 bases, with 13 bases separating them. This CDR3 region has 15 residues. CDR3 loop: CASSYRWSTPGELFF. The CDR3 region has the DNA TGTGCCAGCAGTTACCGATGGTCTACCCCCGGGGAGCTGTTTTTT.

The chain couples TRBV7-2 to TRBJ2-7; 8 nucleotides agree with TRBD1. The CDR3 has 19 amino acids. Per germline, CDR1 SGHTA and CDR2 FQGNSA. The V and J ends lost 4 bases and 3 bases, in that order; junction bases with no gene match: 20. CDR3 in amino acids: CASSSRIIPGQVLFYEQYF. The CDR3 nucleotides are TGTGCCAGCAGCTCAAGAATAATCCCGGGACAGGTTTTGTTCTACGAGCAGTACTTC.

The genes are TRBV21-1 and TRBJ2-2; TRBD2, as called in the table, went unchecked against the DNA. TRBV21-1 is noted as a pseudogene. The CDR3 spans 18 residues. The CDR3 DNA is TGTGCCAGCAGCATACCGGGACTAGCGGACCAGAACACCGGGGAGCTGTTTTTT. The encoded protein is CASSIPGLADQNTGELFF.

The chain carries TRBV29-1 and TRBJ1-1; no clear D. V was shortened by 5 bases and J by 6 bases, with 16 bases between the two germline ends. Germline V gene data show CDR1 as SQVTM and CDR2 as ANQGSEA. This CDR3 has 13 amino acids. The CDR3 sequence is CSVTTNFVSEAFF. The CDR3 DNA follows: TGCAGCGTTACGACGAACTTCGTTTCTGAAGCTTTCTTT.